Here is one TCR beta chain with its context. The antigen is undetermined. These data belong to a study of T cell repertoires in cytomegalovirus infection. TCRdb reprocessed the reads via MiXCR and lists one record per CDR3 protein. The sample consists of 700,000 to 950,000 distinct CDR3 sequences, 32% of them appearing once. V lost 3 bases, J lost 0 bases, and 7 bases stayed unmatched. CDR3 length: 16 amino acids. Germline CDR1 reads ENHRY; CDR2 reads SYGVKD. This specimen consisted of cultured CD8+ T cells from PBMCs, obtained from culture after CMV antigen stimulation. The rearrangement links TRBV10-3 to TRBJ2-7; TRBD2 aligns across 8 bases. This TCR derives from a human donor in good health (CMV status not recorded). Some clones in this sample may be carry-over from other donors' samples. CDR3 amino acids: CAISDGSGGFSYEQYF. The CDR3 bases are TGTGCCATCAGTGATGGGAGCGGGGGTTTCTCCTACGAGCAGTACTTC.